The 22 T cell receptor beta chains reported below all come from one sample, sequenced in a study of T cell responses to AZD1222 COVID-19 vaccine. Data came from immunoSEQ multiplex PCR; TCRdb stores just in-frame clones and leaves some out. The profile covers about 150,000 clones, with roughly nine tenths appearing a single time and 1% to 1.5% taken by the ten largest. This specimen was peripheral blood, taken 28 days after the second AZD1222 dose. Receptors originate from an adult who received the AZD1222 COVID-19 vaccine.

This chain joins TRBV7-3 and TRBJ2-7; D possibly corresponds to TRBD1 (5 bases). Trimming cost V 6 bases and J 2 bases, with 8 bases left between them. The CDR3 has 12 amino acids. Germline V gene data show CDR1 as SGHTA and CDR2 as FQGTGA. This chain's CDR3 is CASSSRAYEQYF. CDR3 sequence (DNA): TGTGCCAGCAGTTCCAGGGCCTACGAGCAGTACTTC. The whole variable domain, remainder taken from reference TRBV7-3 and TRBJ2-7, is GAGVSQTPSNKVTEKGKYVELRCDPISGHTALYWYRQSLGQGPEFLIYFQGTGAADDSGLPNDRFFAVRPEGSVSTLKIQRTERGDSAVYLCASSSRAYEQYFGPGTRLTVT.

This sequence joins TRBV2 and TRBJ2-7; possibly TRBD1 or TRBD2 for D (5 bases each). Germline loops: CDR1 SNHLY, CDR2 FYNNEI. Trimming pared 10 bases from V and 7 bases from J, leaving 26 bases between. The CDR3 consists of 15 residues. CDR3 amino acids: CATSPRANSEGEQYF. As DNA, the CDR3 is TGTGCCACCTCCCCACGGGCTAACTCCGAGGGGGAGCAGTACTTC. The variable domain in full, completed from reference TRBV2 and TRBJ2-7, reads EPEVTQTPSHQVTQMGQEVILRCVPISNHLYFYWYRQILGQKVEFLVSFYNNEISEKSEIFDDQFSVERPDGSNFTLKIRSTKLEDSAMYFCATSPRANSEGEQYFGPGTRLTVT.

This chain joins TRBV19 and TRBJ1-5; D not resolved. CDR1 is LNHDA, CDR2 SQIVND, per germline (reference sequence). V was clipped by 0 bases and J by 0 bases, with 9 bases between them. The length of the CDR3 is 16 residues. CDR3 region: CASSIDPPHSNQPQHF. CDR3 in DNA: TGTGCCAGTAGTATAGACCCCCCTCATAGCAATCAGCCCCAGCATTTT.

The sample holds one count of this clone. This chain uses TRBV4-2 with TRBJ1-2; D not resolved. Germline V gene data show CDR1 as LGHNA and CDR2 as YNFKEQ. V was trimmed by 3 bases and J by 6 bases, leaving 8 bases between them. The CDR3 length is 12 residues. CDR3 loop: CASSQVRNGYTF. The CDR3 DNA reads TGTGCCAGCAGCCAGGTTCGTAATGGCTACACCTTC.

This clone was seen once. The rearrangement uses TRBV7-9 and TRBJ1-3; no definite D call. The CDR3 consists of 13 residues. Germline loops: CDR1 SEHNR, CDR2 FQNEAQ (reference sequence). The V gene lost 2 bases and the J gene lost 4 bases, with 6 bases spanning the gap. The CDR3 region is CASSLFQGNTIYF. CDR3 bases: TGTGCCAGCAGCTTATTTCAGGGAAACACCATATATTTT.

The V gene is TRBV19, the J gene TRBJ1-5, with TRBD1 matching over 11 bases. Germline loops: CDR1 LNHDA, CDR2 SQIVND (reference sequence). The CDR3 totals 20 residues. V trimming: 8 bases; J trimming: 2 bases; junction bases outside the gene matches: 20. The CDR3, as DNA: TGTGCCAGTTCGGACCCCGCCCGGACAGGGGGCTTCTATGGCAATCAGCCCCAGCATTTT. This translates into CASSDPARTGGFYGNQPQHF.

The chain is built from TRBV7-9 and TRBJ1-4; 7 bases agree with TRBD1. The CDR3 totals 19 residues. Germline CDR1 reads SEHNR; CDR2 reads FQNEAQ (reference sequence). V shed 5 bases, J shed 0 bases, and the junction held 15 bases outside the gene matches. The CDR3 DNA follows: TGTGCCAGCAGCACCCGCCGAGGGGGCGCAGGGACAACTAATGAAAAACTGTTTTTT. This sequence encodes CASSTRRGGAGTTNEKLFF.

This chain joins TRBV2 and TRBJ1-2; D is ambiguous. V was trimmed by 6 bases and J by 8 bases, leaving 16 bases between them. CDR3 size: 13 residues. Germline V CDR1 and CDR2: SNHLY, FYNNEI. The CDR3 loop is CASSQEGDGGYTF. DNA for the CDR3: TGTGCCAGCAGCCAAGAGGGAGATGGGGGCTACACCTTC.

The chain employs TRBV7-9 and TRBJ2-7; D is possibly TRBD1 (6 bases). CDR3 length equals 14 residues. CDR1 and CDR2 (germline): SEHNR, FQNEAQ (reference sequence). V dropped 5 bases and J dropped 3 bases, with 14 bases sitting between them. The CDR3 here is CASSKQGLGYEQYF. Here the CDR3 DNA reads TGTGCCAGCAGCAAACAGGGATTGGGCTACGAGCAGTACTTC. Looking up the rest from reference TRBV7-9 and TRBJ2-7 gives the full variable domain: DTGVSQNPRHKITKRGQNVTFRCDPISEHNRLYWYRQTLGQGPEFLTYFQNEAQLEKSRLLSDRFSAERPKGSFSTLEIQRTEQGDSAMYLCASSKQGLGYEQYFGPGTRLTVT.

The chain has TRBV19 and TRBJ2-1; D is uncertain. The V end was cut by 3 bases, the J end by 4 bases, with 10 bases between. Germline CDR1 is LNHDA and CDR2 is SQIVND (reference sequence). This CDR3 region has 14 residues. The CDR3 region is CASSIRGLYNEQFF. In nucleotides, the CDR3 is TGTGCCAGTAGTATTCGTGGCCTTTACAATGAGCAGTTCTTC.

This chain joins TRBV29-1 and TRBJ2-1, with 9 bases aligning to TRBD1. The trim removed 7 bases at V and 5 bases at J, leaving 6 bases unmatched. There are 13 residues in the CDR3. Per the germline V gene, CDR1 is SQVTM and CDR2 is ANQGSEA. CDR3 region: CSGAQGANNEQFF. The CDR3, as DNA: TGCAGCGGAGCACAGGGGGCTAACAATGAGCAGTTCTTC.

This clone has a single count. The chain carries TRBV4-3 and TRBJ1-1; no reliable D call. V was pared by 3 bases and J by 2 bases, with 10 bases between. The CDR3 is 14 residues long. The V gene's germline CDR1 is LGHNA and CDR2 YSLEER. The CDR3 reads CASSQGQFNTEAFF. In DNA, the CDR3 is TGCGCCAGCAGCCAGGGTCAGTTCAACACTGAAGCTTTCTTT.

Written as DNA, the CDR3 is TGTGCCAGCAACTACGGGACAGGGGAGGGCGAGCAGTACTTC. It encodes CASNYGTGEGEQYF. This rearrangement joins TRBV2 to TRBJ2-7; 10 bases fit TRBD1. The CDR3 spans 14 residues. Germline V gene sequence: CDR1 SNHLY, CDR2 FYNNEI. V trimming: 7 bases; J trimming: 6 bases; junction bases outside the gene matches: 9. Full variable domain (remainder filled in from reference TRBV2 and TRBJ2-7): EPEVTQTPSHQVTQMGQEVILRCVPISNHLYFYWYRQILGQKVEFLVSFYNNEISEKSEIFDDQFSVERPDGSNFTLKIRSTKLEDSAMYFCASNYGTGEGEQYFGPGTRLTVT.

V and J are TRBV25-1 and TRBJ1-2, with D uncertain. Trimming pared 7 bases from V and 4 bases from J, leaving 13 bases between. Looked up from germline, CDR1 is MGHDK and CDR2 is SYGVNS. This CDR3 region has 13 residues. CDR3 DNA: TGTGCCAGCACTTCTGGGAGCTTCTATGGCTACACCTTC. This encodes CASTSGSFYGYTF.

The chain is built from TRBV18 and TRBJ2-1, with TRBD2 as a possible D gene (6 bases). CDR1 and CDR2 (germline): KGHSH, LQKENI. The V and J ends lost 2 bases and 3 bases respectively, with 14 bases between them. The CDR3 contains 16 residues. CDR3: CASSPRGRGSYNEQFF. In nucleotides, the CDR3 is TGTGCCAGCTCACCAAGGGGTCGGGGGAGCTACAATGAGCAGTTCTTC.

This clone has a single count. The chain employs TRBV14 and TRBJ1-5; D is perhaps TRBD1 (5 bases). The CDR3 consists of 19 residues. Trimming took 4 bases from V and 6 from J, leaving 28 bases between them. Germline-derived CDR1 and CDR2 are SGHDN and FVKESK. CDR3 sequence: CASSRVGLRSYRSCQPQHF. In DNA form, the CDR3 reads TGTGCCAGCAGCCGTGTGGGGTTACGTTCCTACAGGTCGTGTCAGCCCCAGCATTTT.

CDR3 loop: CASSIGGHVTGNQPQHF. CDR3 nucleotides: TGTGCCAGTAGTATAGGGGGCCACGTGACAGGCAATCAGCCCCAGCATTTT. The chain is built from TRBV19 and TRBJ1-5; possibly TRBD1 for D (5 bases). The CDR3 runs 17 residues. CDR1 and CDR2 (germline): LNHDA, SQIVND (reference sequence). The V and J ends lost 1 base and 2 bases respectively, with 15 bases between them.

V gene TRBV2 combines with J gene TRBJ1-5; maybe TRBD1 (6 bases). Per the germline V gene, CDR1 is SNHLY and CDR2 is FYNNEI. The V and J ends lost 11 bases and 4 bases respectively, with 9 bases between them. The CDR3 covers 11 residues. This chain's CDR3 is CAGGLNQPQHF. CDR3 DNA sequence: TGTGCCGGGGGGCTTAATCAGCCCCAGCATTTT.

DNA of the CDR3: TGTGCCAGCAGCCAAGATCCGAACCGAGAAAAACTGTTTTTT. It codes for CASSQDPNREKLFF. The gene calls are TRBV3-1 (or the pseudogene TRBV3-2) and TRBJ1-4; D remains unclear. The CDR3 is 14 amino acids. Germline V lookup: CDR1 LGHDT, CDR2 YNNKEL (reference sequence). The ends were cut back, 0 bases at V and 8 bases at J, with 10 bases in the middle.

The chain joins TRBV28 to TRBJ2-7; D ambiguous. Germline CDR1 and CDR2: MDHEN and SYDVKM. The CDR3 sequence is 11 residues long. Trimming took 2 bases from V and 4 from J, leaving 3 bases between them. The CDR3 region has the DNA TGTGCCAGCAGTTTAACGTACGAGCAGTACTTC. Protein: CASSLTYEQYF. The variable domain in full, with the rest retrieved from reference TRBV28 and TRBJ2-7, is DVKVTQSSRYLVKRTGEKVFLECVQDMDHENMFWYRQDPGLGLRLIYFSYDVKMKEKGDIPEGYSVSREKKERFSLILESASTNQTSMYLCASSLTYEQYFGPGTRLTVT.

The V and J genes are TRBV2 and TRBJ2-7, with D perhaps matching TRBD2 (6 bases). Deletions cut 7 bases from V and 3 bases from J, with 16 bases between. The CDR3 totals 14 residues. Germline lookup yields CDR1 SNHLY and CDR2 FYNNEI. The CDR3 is CASNRRETHYEQYF. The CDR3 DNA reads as TGTGCCAGCAATAGGCGGGAAACACACTACGAGCAGTACTTC.

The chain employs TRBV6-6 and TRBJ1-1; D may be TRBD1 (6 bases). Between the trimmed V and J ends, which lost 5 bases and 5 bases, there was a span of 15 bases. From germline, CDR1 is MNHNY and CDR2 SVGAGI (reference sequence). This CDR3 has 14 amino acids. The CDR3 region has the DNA TGTGCCAGCAGTGCCAGGGACAAGCCGACTGAAGCTTTCTTT. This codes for CASSARDKPTEAFF.